A selection of T cell receptor beta chains follows, all from one sample in a study of response to subunit inactivated influenza vaccine. TCRdb reprocessed the RT-PCR reads via MiXCR and lists one record per CDR3 protein. The sample has some 800,000 distinct CDR3 sequences; over 20% are singletons. The specimen comprised PBMCs from blood, sampled around 5 days after vaccination. The source of these receptors is a man between 45 and 60 years old who received an inactivated influenza vaccine. Each CDR3 is given with its conserved first and last residue. D genes are given only for firm matches. For some rows the clone size is stated as once, few or many, or as a class when expanded; others skip it.

v_call: TRBV4-1; j_call: TRBJ2-1; d_call: -; clone_size: -; cdr3_aa: CASSQDLSLREQFF; cdr3_nt: TGCGCCAGCAGCCAAGATCTAAGTTTGCGGGAGCAGTTCTTC
v_call: TRBV20-1; j_call: TRBJ2-7; d_call: TRBD2; clone_size: -; cdr3_aa: CSARHSAGGLYEQYF; cdr3_nt: TGCAGTGCCCGTCACTCGGCGGGAGGCCTCTACGAGCAGTACTTC
v_call: TRBV4-1; j_call: TRBJ2-5; d_call: TRBD2; clone_size: -; cdr3_aa: CASSRGGPSRETQYF; cdr3_nt: TGCGCCAGCAGCCGGGGGGGTCCCTCTAGGGAGACCCAGTACTTC
v_call: TRBV5-1; j_call: TRBJ2-6; d_call: TRBD1; clone_size: few; cdr3_aa: CASSWQGFTGGSLSGANVLTF; cdr3_nt: TGCGCCAGCAGCTGGCAGGGATTTACAGGGGGCTCCCTCTCTGGGGCCAACGTCCTGACTTTC
v_call: TRBV18; j_call: TRBJ2-1; d_call: -; clone_size: once; cdr3_aa: CASSPFTDNEQFF; cdr3_nt: TGTGCCAGCTCACCGTTTACAGACAATGAGCAGTTCTTC
v_call: TRBV12-3/TRBV12-4; j_call: TRBJ2-2; d_call: TRBD2; clone_size: few; cdr3_aa: CASNLSGRDGELFF; cdr3_nt: TGTGCCAGCAACCTTAGCGGGAGGGACGGGGAGCTGTTTTTT
v_call: TRBV9; j_call: TRBJ2-7; d_call: TRBD2; clone_size: -; cdr3_aa: CASSVGTSGEQYF; cdr3_nt: TGTGCCAGCAGCGTAGGGACTAGCGGCGAGCAGTACTTC
v_call: TRBV29-1; j_call: TRBJ2-2; d_call: -; clone_size: -; cdr3_aa: CSVGSSAAANTGELFF; cdr3_nt: TGCAGCGTTGGCTCTAGCGCTGCCGCGAACACCGGGGAGCTGTTTTTT
v_call: TRBV6-1; j_call: TRBJ2-1; d_call: -; clone_size: -; cdr3_aa: CASSVTIYEQFF; cdr3_nt: TGTGCCAGCAGTGTGACTATTTATGAGCAGTTCTTC
v_call: TRBV2; j_call: TRBJ2-7; d_call: TRBD2; clone_size: many; cdr3_aa: CASSGGSGGREQYF; cdr3_nt: TGTGCCAGCAGTGGAGGTAGCGGGGGGCGGGAGCAGTACTTC
v_call: TRBV5-1; j_call: TRBJ2-7; d_call: -; clone_size: few; cdr3_aa: CASSLFPAGSSYEQYF; cdr3_nt: TGCGCCAGCAGCTTGTTCCCGGCAGGGAGCTCCTACGAGCAGTACTTC
v_call: TRBV29-1; j_call: TRBJ1-1; d_call: TRBD1; clone_size: -; cdr3_aa: CSTRTGDTEAFF; cdr3_nt: TGCAGCACCAGAACAGGGGACACTGAAGCTTTCTTT
v_call: TRBV15; j_call: TRBJ1-1; d_call: -; clone_size: few; cdr3_aa: CATSREAVNTEAFF; cdr3_nt: TGTGCCACCAGCAGAGAGGCGGTGAACACTGAAGCTTTCTTT
v_call: TRBV7-2; j_call: TRBJ2-3; d_call: TRBD2; clone_size: many; cdr3_aa: CASSSRLAGGTDTQYF; cdr3_nt: TGTGCCAGCAGCTCCCGTCTAGCGGGGGGCACAGATACGCAGTATTTT
v_call: TRBV3-1; j_call: TRBJ1-6; d_call: -; clone_size: few; cdr3_aa: CASSQTTVLHSPLHF; cdr3_nt: TGTGCCAGCAGCCAGACGACCGTCCTACATTCACCCCTCCACTTT